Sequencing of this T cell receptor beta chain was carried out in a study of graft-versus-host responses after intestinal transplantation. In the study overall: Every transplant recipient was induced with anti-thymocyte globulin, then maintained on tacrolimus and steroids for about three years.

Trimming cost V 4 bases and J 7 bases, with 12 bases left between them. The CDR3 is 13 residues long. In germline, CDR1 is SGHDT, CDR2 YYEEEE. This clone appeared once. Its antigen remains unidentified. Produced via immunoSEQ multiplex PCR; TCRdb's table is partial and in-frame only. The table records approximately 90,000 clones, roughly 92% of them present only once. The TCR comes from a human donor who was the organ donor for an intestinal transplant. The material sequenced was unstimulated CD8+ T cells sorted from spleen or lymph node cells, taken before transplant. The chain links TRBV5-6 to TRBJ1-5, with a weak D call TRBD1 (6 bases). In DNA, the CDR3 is TGTGCCAGCAGCGGATCAAGGGGGCAGCCCCAGCATTTT. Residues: CASSGSRGQPQHF. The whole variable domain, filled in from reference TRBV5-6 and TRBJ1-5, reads DAGVTQSPTHLIKTRGQQVTLRCSPKSGHDTVSWYQQALGQGPQFIFQYYEEEERQRGNFPDRFSGHQFPNYSSELNVNALLLGDSALYLCASSGSRGQPQHFGDGTRLSIL.